This TCR beta chain was captured in a study of blood T cell repertoires in COVID-19 (dated by TCRdb to about 2020). About the full investigation: Samples covering the acute and convalescent phases of COVID-19 were provided by collaborators in the United States, Italy and Spain. The prospective study material was composed of cDNA or gDNA derived from T cells, B-cell-depleted T cells, or PBMCs. The dataset comprised deeply sampled blood TCRbeta repertoires from subjects exposed to, actively infected with, or recovered from COVID-19. The repertoires were released in a freely available public database intended as a resource for research on the immune response to SARS-CoV-2. Samples were obtained from the ongoing ImmuneRACE study (first 160 participants) and from 1,254 subjects provided by 6 global collaborators. Sample metadata almost always included a de-identified subject ID, COVID-19 status, age in years and sex. Where HLA class I and class II types were available, the types were taken from metadata supplied by the sample provider, not from assay-based typing.

The paper's findings and limits, for the study overall: Clinical and demographic metadata were provided uncurated, with the amount varying by source and participant.

Each collaborating institution followed its own protocols to collect whole blood in K2EDTA tubes. Collaborator samples were shipped for TCRbeta analysis as frozen whole blood, isolated PBMCs, or DNA extracted from either sample type. For this clone: Its binding antigen is unknown. One base away there is no much larger clone; base qualities are not given.

TCRbeta CDR3 regions were amplified from genomic DNA by means of the immunoSEQ Assay, a bias-controlled multiplex PCR. As for the authors' bioinformatics: The number of nucleated cells in each sample was estimated by amplification of reference gene primers within the assay. Sequence reads were collapsed and filtered to measure the absolute abundance of every unique TCRbeta CDR3 rearrangement. Productive Simpson clonality was computed per sample as the square root of Simpson's diversity index over productive rearrangements. This is the immuneACCESS table as TCRdb keeps it, with only in-frame sequences that have V and J called. A part of the clones is gone; compared with another copy, unresolved V genes explain less than half, and the rest is unexplained. V and J calls and clone size follow that table, whereas D and trimming were derived from the DNA. This sample lists some 74,000 clones; less than 85% were detected once. Roughly 20% of the sample lies in the top ten.

Trimming at the junction amounts to 5 bases on V and 4 bases on J, and the germline ends lie 15 bases apart. In the germline V gene (reference sequence), CDR1 corresponds to GTSNPN and CDR2 to SVGIG. Its CDR3 holds 13 amino acids, cysteine through phenylalanine. Just the 39-base CDR3 DNA is kept, in frame starting at base 1. The sample comprised peripheral blood. The chain is assembled from TRBV30 and TRBJ2-7; the D region is possibly TRBD1 or TRBD2, each matching across 5 bases. This clonotype was sampled from a woman older than 75 with acute or convalescent COVID-19. The nucleotide sequence is TGTGCCTGGGAGGGGCAGGGCAGGTACGAGCAGTACTTC. It specifies CAWEGQGRYEQYF. When the CDR3 is completed using the reference TRBV30 and TRBJ2-7 genes on either side, the full variable domain is SQTIHQWPATLVQPVGSPLSLECTVEGTSNPNLYWYRQAAGRGLQLLFYSVGIGQISSEVPQNLSASRPQDRQFILSSKKLLLSDSGFYLCAWEGQGRYEQYFGPGTRLTVT.